These 26 T cell receptor beta chains originate from one sample sequenced in a study of cytomegalovirus exposure and HLA in healthy donors. The PCR used 60 Vbeta and 13 Jbeta primers. Some clones are missing from TCRdb's copy, which holds only in-frame ones; the method was immunoSEQ multiplex PCR. This repertoire shows around 150,000 clones, roughly 80% found once; its top ten account for 3.4%. The material sequenced was PBMCs. These receptors came from a male donor in good health and CMV-seronegative.

The chain employs TRBV29-1 and TRBJ1-2; TRBD1 agrees at 7 bases. Per germline, CDR1 SQVTM and CDR2 ANQGSEA. Trimming cost V 6 bases and J 4 bases; bases outside gene matches: 5. The CDR3 loop spans 12 amino acids. The CDR3 region has the DNA TGCAGCGTGGCAGGGACAGTCTATGGCTACACCTTC. It encodes CSVAGTVYGYTF. The entire variable domain, with the rest obtained from reference TRBV29-1 and TRBJ1-2, is as follows: SAVISQKPSRDICQRGTSLTIQCQVDSQVTMMFWYRQQPGQSLTLIATANQGSEATYESGFVIDKFPISRPNLTFSTLTVSNMSPEDSSIYLCSVAGTVYGYTFGSGTRLTVV.

The chain is built from TRBV28 and TRBJ1-2, with no clear D. Per the germline V gene, CDR1 is MDHEN and CDR2 is SYDVKM. The CDR3 totals 13 residues. V lost 3 bases to trimming and J lost 5 bases, with 10 bases between them. The CDR3 spells CASSFPPVYGYTF. The DNA of the CDR3 is TGTGCCAGCAGTTTTCCCCCAGTATATGGCTACACCTTC.

This clone was recorded only once. This chain uses TRBV5-1 with TRBJ2-1; D remains unclear. The CDR3 extends over 12 amino acids. Germline V gives CDR1 SGHRS, CDR2 YFSETQ. V was pared by 4 bases and J by 6 bases, with 8 bases between. The CDR3 DNA reads as TGCGCCAGCAGCCTGCCGGGCAATGAGCAGTTCTTC. Protein: CASSLPGNEQFF.

V gene TRBV9 combines with J gene TRBJ2-5, with 10 bases aligning to TRBD1. The end of the DNA is better explained by TRBJ2-7, so the J call may be wrong. The CDR3 is made up of 17 amino acids. In germline, CDR1 is SGDLS, CDR2 YYNGEE. For the CDR3, the DNA is TGTGCCAGCAGCCCCAAACAGGGACAGGGGTCCCCCTACGAGCAGTACTTC. It codes for CASSPKQGQGSPYEQYF.

V usage is TRBV9 and J usage is TRBJ2-2, with D possibly matching TRBD1 (5 bases). From germline, CDR1 is SGDLS and CDR2 YYNGEE. CDR3 length: 16 residues. The ends were cut back, 0 bases at V and 0 bases at J, with 9 bases in the middle. CDR3 amino acids: CASSVAAGTNTGELFF. The CDR3 DNA sequence: TGTGCCAGCAGCGTAGCCGCAGGGACGAACACCGGGGAGCTGTTTTTT.

This clone showed up just a few times. V and J are TRBV7-8 and TRBJ2-2, with a possible D match to TRBD1 (5 bases). The CDR3 is 15 amino acids. Trimming shortened V by 7 bases and J by 0 bases, and 12 bases separated the two germline ends. The germline V gene encodes CDR1 SGHVS and CDR2 FQNEAQ. The CDR3 DNA reads as TGTGCCAGCAAAGGGGCGGCAACGAACACCGGGGAGCTGTTTTTT. Translated, it gives CASKGAATNTGELFF.

The chain links TRBV4-1 to TRBJ1-5; no clear D. The CDR3 has 14 amino acids. Per germline, CDR1 MGHRA and CDR2 YSYEKL. V lost 0 bases, J lost 4 bases, and 7 bases lay in between. The CDR3, as DNA: TGCGCCAGCAGCCAAGATAGTGGTAATCAGCCCCAGCATTTT. As protein: CASSQDSGNQPQHF.

The CDR3 sequence: CASSGTRAGADTQYF. The CDR3 DNA reads as TGTGCCAGCAGTGGGACAAGGGCGGGAGCAGATACGCAGTATTTT. The chain has TRBV25-1 and TRBJ2-3; 7 bases map to TRBD2. V shed 4 bases, J shed 4 bases, and the junction held 8 bases outside the gene matches. This CDR3 is built from 15 residues. Germline loops: CDR1 MGHDK, CDR2 SYGVNS.

The sample holds a few counts of this clone. The J gene is TRBJ2-7, the V gene TRBV7-2; TRBD2 aligns across 11 bases. Unmatched junction bases numbered 6, after V lost 2 bases and J lost 6 bases. Germline V lookup: CDR1 SGHTA, CDR2 FQGNSA. The CDR3 sequence is 15 residues long. The CDR3 nucleotides are TGTGCCAGCAGCTTAAGTAGCGGGAGGGCCGGCGAGCAGTACTTC. As protein: CASSLSSGRAGEQYF.

The chain has TRBV5-1 and TRBJ1-1, with D possibly matching TRBD1 (6 bases). Germline CDR1 SGHRS, CDR2 YFSETQ. The CDR3 length is 16 residues. Trimming shortened V by 2 bases and J by 6 bases, and 20 bases separated the two germline ends. CDR3 loop: CASSLPPDRFDAEAFF. For the CDR3, the DNA is TGCGCCAGCAGCTTACCTCCCGACAGGTTCGACGCTGAAGCTTTCTTT.

This chain connects TRBV27 to TRBJ2-7; 8 bases line up with TRBD1. This CDR3 contains 15 residues. Trimming took 5 bases from V and 5 from J; bases not matched to a gene: 11. Germline V lookup: CDR1 MNHEY, CDR2 SMNVEV (reference sequence). As DNA, the CDR3 is TGTGCCAGCAGTCGCACCGGGACAGGAGTTAACGAGCAGTACTTC. This encodes CASSRTGTGVNEQYF.

V and J are TRBV5-8 and TRBJ1-3, with D unclear. The CDR3 sequence is 15 residues long. Germline CDR1 and CDR2: SGHTS and YDEGEE. The V gene lost 5 bases and the J gene lost 4 bases, with 16 bases spanning the gap. The CDR3 spells CASSSNLGAGNTIYF. As DNA, the CDR3 is TGTGCCAGCAGTAGCAATTTGGGAGCAGGAAACACCATATATTTT.

The chain uses TRBV30 and TRBJ1-2; 7 bases line up with TRBD1. V shed 4 bases, J shed 5 bases, and the junction held 7 bases outside the gene matches. CDR1 and CDR2 (germline): GTSNPN, SVGIG (reference sequence). The CDR3 covers 13 residues. CDR3 amino acids: CAWNHRGEYGYTF. CDR3 bases: TGTGCCTGGAACCACAGGGGAGAATATGGCTACACCTTC.

V usage is TRBV7-2 and J usage is TRBJ2-2, with TRBD2 identical over 12 bases. Trimming took 1 base from V and 2 from J; bases not matched to a gene: 8. This CDR3 has 19 residues. From germline, CDR1 is SGHTA and CDR2 FQGNSA. In DNA, the CDR3 is TGTGCCAGCAGCTTAGGGCTAGCGGGGGGGCCCTTAAACACCGGGGAGCTGTTTTTT. This translates into CASSLGLAGGPLNTGELFF.

This clone was detected a few times. V gene TRBV11-3 combines with J gene TRBJ2-3, with D maybe TRBD2 (6 bases). V lost 2 bases to trimming and J lost 1 base, with 19 bases between them. The CDR3 totals 18 residues. The germline gives CDR1 SGHNT, CDR2 YENEEA. This CDR3 is CASSLTVLGGTGTDTQYF. In nucleotides, the CDR3 is TGTGCCAGCAGCTTAACTGTACTTGGGGGGACGGGCACAGATACGCAGTATTTT.

The chain employs TRBV5-6 and TRBJ1-4, with no clear D. V lost 5 bases and J 11 bases, leaving 16 bases between the germline ends. CDR3 size: 13 residues. Germline V gene data show CDR1 as SGHDT and CDR2 as YYEEEE. CDR3 region: CASRPTGMDKLFF. The CDR3 DNA reads as TGTGCCAGCAGGCCTACCGGGATGGATAAACTGTTTTTT.

Comments on this clone: A read error may produce the germline difference seen at one junction end. This chain uses TRBV7-9 with TRBJ1-2; 8 bases fit TRBD1. This CDR3 has 13 residues. In germline, CDR1 is SEHNR, CDR2 FQNEAQ (reference sequence). CDR3 sequence (DNA): TGTTCCAGCAGCTCGCAGGGGGCGAAAGGCTACACCTTC. This codes for CSSSSQGAKGYTF.

The chain carries TRBV13 and TRBJ2-7, with TRBD2 identical over 7 bases. The germline gives CDR1 PRHDT, CDR2 FYEKMQ (reference sequence). The CDR3 runs to 14 residues. Trimming cost V 3 bases and J 2 bases; bases outside gene matches: 4. DNA for the CDR3: TGTGCCAGCAGCTTTGCGGGGGACCCCTACGAGCAGTACTTC. It translates to CASSFAGDPYEQYF.

For this clone: A junction boundary mismatches the germline segment, possibly from a read error. The J gene is TRBJ1-2, the V gene TRBV7-9; D uncertain. The CDR3 length is 11 residues. Germline loops: CDR1 SEHNR, CDR2 FQNEAQ (reference sequence). The CDR3 reads CASRLVEGYTF. The CDR3 DNA reads as TGTGCCAGCAGATTAGTGGAGGGCTACACCTTC. The whole variable domain, filled in from reference TRBV7-9 and TRBJ1-2, reads DTGVSQNPRHKITKRGQNVTFRCDPISEHNRLYWYRQTLGQGPEFLTYFQNEAQLEKSRLLSDRFSAERPKGSFSTLEIQRTEQGDSAMYLCASRLVEGYTFGSGTRLTVV.

The genes are TRBV7-2 and TRBJ2-2; 14 bases are shared with TRBD2. CDR3 size: 15 residues. V lost 4 bases to trimming and J lost 7 bases; unmatched junction nucleotides: 2. Per germline, CDR1 SGHTA and CDR2 FQGNSA. The CDR3 DNA reads as TGTGCCAGCAGCTCGGGACTAGCGGGAGTCGGGGAGCTGTTTTTT. The encoded protein is CASSSGLAGVGELFF. The whole variable domain, remainder taken from reference TRBV7-2 and TRBJ2-2, is GAGVSQSPSNKVTEKGKDVELRCDPISGHTALYWYRQSLGQGLEFLIYFQGNSAPDKSGLPSDRFSAERTGGSVSTLTIQRTQQEDSAVYLCASSSGLAGVGELFFGEGSRLTVL.

This chain joins TRBV6-6 and TRBJ1-2, with 7 bases that match TRBD1. This CDR3 has 13 amino acids. Germline values: CDR1 MNHNY, CDR2 SVGAGI (reference sequence). After removal of 6 bases from V and 5 bases from J, the junction contained 6 bases not matched to a gene. This CDR3 reads CASRDDREYGYTF. In DNA, the CDR3 is TGTGCCAGCAGAGACGACAGGGAATATGGCTACACCTTC.

The CDR3 is CASSMTDPSYEQYF. The CDR3, as DNA: TGTGCCAGCAGTATGACAGACCCCAGCTACGAGCAGTACTTC. The genes are TRBV6-6 and TRBJ2-7; TRBD1 is a possible D gene (5 bases). The CDR3 is 14 residues long. Germline CDR1 and CDR2: MNHNY and SVGAGI (reference sequence). V lost 5 bases, J lost 3 bases, and 14 bases lay in between.

This clone was seen once. The V and J genes are TRBV7-9 and TRBJ2-1; 12 bases match TRBD2. Germline trimming cut 6 bases from V and 5 bases from J; bases unmatched to any gene: 5. Germline lookup yields CDR1 SEHNR and CDR2 FQNEAQ (reference sequence). CDR3 length: 15 amino acids. Here the CDR3 reads CASRRTSGIDNEQFF. The CDR3 DNA follows: TGTGCCAGCAGAAGGACTAGCGGGATCGACAATGAGCAGTTCTTC.

This sequence joins TRBV27 and TRBJ1-2; D gene uncertain. The CDR3 loop spans 14 amino acids. V lost 2 bases, J lost 6 bases, and 13 bases lay in between. CDR1 and CDR2 from the germline V gene are MNHEY and SMNVEV (reference sequence). The DNA for the CDR3 is TGTGCCAGCAGTTTAACGATCGGGAGCCATGGCTACACCTTC. Translation gives CASSLTIGSHGYTF.

The V call is TRBV14, the J call TRBJ2-7, with 7 bases aligning to TRBD2. Germline CDR1 is SGHDN and CDR2 is FVKESK. The CDR3 consists of 15 residues. With 0 bases clipped from V and 7 bases from J, the junction kept 9 bases outside the gene matches. CDR3 protein: CASSQDSGPTGEQYF. The DNA of the CDR3 is TGTGCCAGCAGCCAAGATAGCGGGCCCACGGGAGAGCAGTACTTC.

Remarks on this clone: This specimen includes other DNA sequences encoding the same CDR3. The chain recombines TRBV9 with TRBJ1-1; D is undetermined. Germline CDR1 reads SGDLS; CDR2 reads YYNGEE. This CDR3 region has 13 residues. V was clipped by 0 bases and J by 0 bases, with 3 bases between them. Here the CDR3 DNA reads TGTGCCAGCAGCGTAGCTGTGAACACTGAAGCTTTCTTT. This sequence encodes CASSVAVNTEAFF.